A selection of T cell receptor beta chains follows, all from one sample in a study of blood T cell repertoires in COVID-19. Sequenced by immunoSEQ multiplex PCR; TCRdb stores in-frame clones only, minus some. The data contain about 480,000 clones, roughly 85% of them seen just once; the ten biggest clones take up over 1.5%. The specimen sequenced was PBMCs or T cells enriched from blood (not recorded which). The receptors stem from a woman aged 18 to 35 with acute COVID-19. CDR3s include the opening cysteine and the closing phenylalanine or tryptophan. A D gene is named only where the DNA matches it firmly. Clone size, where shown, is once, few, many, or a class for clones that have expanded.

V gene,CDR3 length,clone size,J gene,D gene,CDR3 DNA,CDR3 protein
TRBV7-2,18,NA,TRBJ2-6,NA,TGTGCCAGCACCTCAGGAAGGGGCTCAAGCTCTGGGGCCAACGTCCTGACTTTC,CASTSGRGSSSGANVLTF
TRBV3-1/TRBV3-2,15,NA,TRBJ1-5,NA,TGTGCCAGCAGCCAATCCTTACATAGCAATCAGCCCCAGCATTTT,CASSQSLHSNQPQHF
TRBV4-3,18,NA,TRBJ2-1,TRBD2,TGCGCCAGCAGCCAAGGTTGCCCCATAGCGGGAGGCTTCAATGAGCAGTTCTTC,CASSQGCPIAGGFNEQFF
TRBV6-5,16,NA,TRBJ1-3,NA,TGTGCCAGCAGTTATGGCCGGGGATTAGGTGGAAACACCATATATTTT,CASSYGRGLGGNTIYF
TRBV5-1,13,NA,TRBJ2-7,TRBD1,TGCGCCAGCAGCGACGGGACAGTCTACGAGCAGTACTTC,CASSDGTVYEQYF
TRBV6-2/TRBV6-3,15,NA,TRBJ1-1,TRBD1,TGTGCCAGCAGTTACTCGGGACAGGTGGGGACTGAAGCTTTCTTT,CASSYSGQVGTEAFF
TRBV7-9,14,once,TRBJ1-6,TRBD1,TGTGCCAGCAGTACGACAGGGCCTAATTCACCCCTCCACTTT,CASSTTGPNSPLHF
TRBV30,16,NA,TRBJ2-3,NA,TGTGCCTGGAGTGTAGGCGGAGGGAGTTGGTCAGATACGCAGTATTTT,CAWSVGGGSWSDTQYF
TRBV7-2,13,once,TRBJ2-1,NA,TGTGCCAGCAAAACTCCCTCCTACAATGAGCAGTTCTTC,CASKTPSYNEQFF
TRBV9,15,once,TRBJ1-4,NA,TGTGCCAGCAGCGCCCAGGCCGCAACTAATGAAAAACTGTTTTTT,CASSAQAATNEKLFF
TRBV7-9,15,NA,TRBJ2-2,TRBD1,TGTGCCAGCAGCTCAGACAGGGGGCTCAACGGGGAGCTGTTTTTT,CASSSDRGLNGELFF
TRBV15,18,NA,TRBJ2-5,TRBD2,TGTGCCACCAGCAGAGATGCGATGATGGGACTATCGGTGGTGACCCAGTACTTC,CATSRDAMMGLSVVTQYF
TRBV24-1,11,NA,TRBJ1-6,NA,TGTGCCAGAAGACTTGATTCACCCCTCCACTTT,CARRLDSPLHF
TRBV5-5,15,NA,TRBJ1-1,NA,TGTGCCAGCAGCTTGGTTGGGGGCAGTGCCACTGAAGCTTTCTTT,CASSLVGGSATEAFF
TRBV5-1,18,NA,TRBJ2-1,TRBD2,TGCGCCAGCAGCCTACGACTAGCGGGAGGCGGAGTTTACAATGAGCAGTTCTTC,CASSLRLAGGGVYNEQFF
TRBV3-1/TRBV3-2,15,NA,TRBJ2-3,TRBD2,TGTGCCAGCTCGGGCCCGCGGGAGGGAACAGATACGCAGTATTTT,CASSGPREGTDTQYF